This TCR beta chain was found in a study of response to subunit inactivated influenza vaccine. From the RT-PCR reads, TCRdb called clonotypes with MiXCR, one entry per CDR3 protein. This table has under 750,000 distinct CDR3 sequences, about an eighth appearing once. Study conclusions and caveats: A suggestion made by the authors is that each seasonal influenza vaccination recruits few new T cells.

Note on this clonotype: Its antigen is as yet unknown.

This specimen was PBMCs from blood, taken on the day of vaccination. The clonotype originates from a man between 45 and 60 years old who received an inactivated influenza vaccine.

In nucleotides, the CDR3 is TGTGCCAGCATTCAGAGCAAAAATCAGCCCCAGCATTTT. Its protein is CASIQSKNQPQHF. V is TRBV6-2 or TRBV6-3 and J is TRBJ1-5; the D is unclear. The CDR3 covers 13 residues. V shed 7 bases and J shed 4 bases, with 11 bases lying between them. The V gene's germline CDR1 is MNHEY and CDR2 SVGEGT.